This T cell receptor (beta chain) comes out of a study of cytomegalovirus exposure and HLA in healthy donors. The V gene's germline CDR1 is SGHRS and CDR2 YFSETQ. This CDR3 has 13 amino acids. Trimming took 3 bases from V and 2 from J, leaving 8 bases between them. For this clone: The antigen is undetermined.

The study, taken as a whole, reports: Productive status was seen about 90% or about 30% of the time for most TCR beta V segments in an earlier analysis.

The PCR used 60 Vbeta and 13 Jbeta primers. This table comes from immunoSEQ multiplex PCR, and its TCRdb copy is limited to in-frame clones, with some not included. The sample records 100,000 to 150,000 clones, about two thirds being singletons. Sequencing was carried out using PBMCs. This TCR was sampled from a woman in her sixties in good health and CMV-seropositive. V usage is TRBV5-1 and J usage is TRBJ2-5; no definite D call. CDR3 sequence reads: CASSSTPQETQYF. For the CDR3, the DNA is TGCGCCAGCAGCTCGACACCTCAAGAGACCCAGTACTTC. Full variable domain (missing parts from reference TRBV5-1 and TRBJ2-5): KAGVTQTPRYLIKTRGQQVTLSCSPISGHRSVSWYQQTPGQGLQFLFEYFSETQRNKGNFPGRFSGRQFSNSRSEMNVSTLELGDSALYLCASSSTPQETQYFGPGTRLLVL.